The 13 T cell receptor beta chains given below trace back to one sample, sequenced in a study of CD8 T cells in Susac syndrome. Reverse transcription used roughly 0.45 to 1 ug RNA and random hexamers. TCRdb used MiXCR to reprocess the immunoSEQ multiplex PCR reads, holding one entry per CDR3 protein. The sample yields approximately 300,000 distinct CDR3 sequences, 65% to 90% seen once. Sequencing input: CD8+ T cells from PBMCs. These receptors were obtained from a human donor with multiple sclerosis.

The V call is TRBV5-6, the J call TRBJ1-1; D possibly corresponds to TRBD1 (5 bases). CDR1 is SGHDT, CDR2 YYEEEE, per germline. This CDR3 has 17 residues. V was trimmed by 1 base and J by 3 bases, leaving 19 bases between them. The CDR3 region is CASSLRGPRSLDTEAFF. The CDR3 region has the DNA TGTGCCAGCAGCTTGAGGGGACCGCGGTCGTTGGACACTGAAGCTTTCTTT.

The CDR3 DNA reads as TGTGCCAGCAGCCCAAGGGGAGTAGCGGAGACCAGCTCCTACAATGAGCAGTTCTTC. Its translation: CASSPRGVAETSSYNEQFF. The chain recombines TRBV6-1 with TRBJ2-1; possibly TRBD2 for D (6 bases). Germline CDR1 is MNHNS and CDR2 is SASEGT. With 6 bases removed from V and 0 bases from J, the gap between germline ends came to 24 bases. The CDR3 contains 19 residues.

The gene calls are TRBV4-3 and TRBJ2-4; 10 bases map to TRBD2. Germline V CDR1 and CDR2: LGHNA, YSLEER. V trimming: 0 bases; J trimming: 0 bases; junction bases outside the gene matches: 17. The CDR3 has 22 amino acids. As DNA, the CDR3 is TGCGCCAGCAGCCAAGATTATCTGGGTCGACTAGCGGGCTCACTAGCCAAAAACATTCAGTACTTC. Residues: CASSQDYLGRLAGSLAKNIQYF.

Written as DNA, the CDR3 is TGCGCCAGCAGCCAAGAAACTAGTATCCCCTACGAGCAGTACTTC. Translating gives CASSQETSIPYEQYF. The chain carries TRBV4-1 and TRBJ2-7, with D perhaps TRBD2 (5 bases). V lost 0 bases, J lost 2 bases, and 11 bases lay in between. The CDR3 is 15 residues long. CDR1 and CDR2 (germline): MGHRA, YSYEKL.

This clonotype was found once. The CDR3 DNA is TGTGCCAGCAGTGTCCACCCTTACGACAGGTCCCGAGATACGCAGTATTTT. It is translated as CASSVHPYDRSRDTQYF. The V and J genes are TRBV6-4 and TRBJ2-3; the D gene is possibly TRBD1 (6 bases). The CDR3 runs to 17 residues. Germline V CDR1 and CDR2: MRHNA, SNTAGT. V lost 4 bases and J 5 bases, leaving 22 bases between the germline ends.

The V gene is TRBV5-1, the J gene TRBJ2-1; D not certain. The CDR3 totals 12 residues. The V end was cut by 1 base, the J end by 6 bases, with 5 bases between. Germline CDR1 and CDR2: SGHRS and YFSETQ. The CDR3 here is CASSLRPNEQFF. DNA for the CDR3: TGCGCCAGCAGCTTGAGGCCCAATGAGCAGTTCTTC.

This clonotype was recorded once. V gene TRBV2 combines with J gene TRBJ2-1; tentatively, D is TRBD2 (5 bases). The germline gives CDR1 SNHLY, CDR2 FYNNEI. The CDR3 has 13 amino acids. V was shortened by 6 bases and J by 12 bases, with 18 bases between the two germline ends. CDR3 sequence (DNA): TGTGCCAGCAGAGCCTTTGGGGAGTTTCCGCAGTTCTTC. Residues: CASRAFGEFPQFF.

This clonotype was seen only once. The chain combines TRBV2 with TRBJ1-2; 7 nucleotides agree with TRBD1. V lost 7 bases to trimming and J lost 0 bases; unmatched junction nucleotides: 5. The germline gives CDR1 SNHLY, CDR2 FYNNEI. CDR3 length: 14 amino acids. CDR3 sequence: CASTGGEANYGYTF. CDR3 DNA sequence: TGTGCCAGCACAGGGGGGGAGGCTAACTATGGCTACACCTTC.

The chain couples TRBV5-4 to TRBJ1-1; perhaps TRBD1 as D (5 bases). Trimming cost V 0 bases and J 4 bases, with 13 bases left between them. This CDR3 is 15 amino acids long. Germline-derived CDR1 and CDR2 are SGHNT and YYREEE (reference sequence). The CDR3 sequence is CASSLAQGGSTEAFF. In DNA form, the CDR3 reads TGTGCCAGCAGCTTGGCTCAGGGTGGAAGCACTGAAGCTTTCTTT. Variable domain in full (rest from reference TRBV5-4 and TRBJ1-1): ETGVTQSPTHLIKTRGQQVTLRCSSQSGHNTVSWYQQALGQGPQFIFQYYREEENGRGNFPPRFSGLQFPNYSSELNVNALELDDSALYLCASSLAQGGSTEAFFGQGTRLTVV.

V and J are TRBV7-2 and TRBJ2-3; 10 positions match TRBD2. The CDR3 consists of 17 residues. With 5 bases clipped from V and 1 base from J, the junction kept 9 bases outside the gene matches. Germline values: CDR1 SGHTA, CDR2 FQGNSA. CDR3 in DNA: TGTGCCAGCAGCCCTAAGGACACTAGCGGGGGCACAGATACGCAGTATTTT. Its protein product is CASSPKDTSGGTDTQYF.

The chain carries TRBV7-9 and TRBJ1-1; 10 bases are shared with TRBD1. Per germline, CDR1 SEHNR and CDR2 FQNEAQ (reference sequence). V shed 5 bases and J 2 bases; nucleotides not matched to a gene: 8. CDR3 size: 16 residues. The CDR3 sequence is CASSQGQGIANTEAFF. DNA of the CDR3: TGTGCCAGCAGCCAGGGACAGGGGATAGCCAACACTGAAGCTTTCTTT.

The chain carries TRBV12-5 and TRBJ2-7; TRBD2 is a possible D gene (5 bases). V lost 0 bases, J lost 6 bases, and 18 bases lay in between. Germline V gene sequence: CDR1 LGHNT, CDR2 FRNRAP. The CDR3 has 16 residues. The CDR3, as DNA: TGTGCTAGTGGTTTGGTTCCACCGGGTGGGGAGTGCGAGCAGTACTTC. It yields the protein CASGLVPPGGECEQYF. Full variable domain (remainder filled in from reference TRBV12-5 and TRBJ2-7): DARVTQTPRHKVTEMGQEVTMRCQPILGHNTVFWYRQTMMQGLELLAYFRNRAPLDDSGMPKDRFSAEMPDATLATLKIQPSEPRDSAVYFCASGLVPPGGECEQYFGPGTRLTVT.

J is TRBJ2-1 and V is TRBV19, with D perhaps TRBD1 or TRBD2 (5 bases each). The CDR3 runs to 12 residues. Trimming took 3 bases from V and 10 from J, leaving 10 bases between them. The germline V gene encodes CDR1 LNHDA and CDR2 SQIVND (reference sequence). The CDR3 protein is CASSIRGVEQFF. The CDR3 coding sequence is TGTGCCAGTAGTATTAGAGGGGTAGAGCAGTTCTTC.